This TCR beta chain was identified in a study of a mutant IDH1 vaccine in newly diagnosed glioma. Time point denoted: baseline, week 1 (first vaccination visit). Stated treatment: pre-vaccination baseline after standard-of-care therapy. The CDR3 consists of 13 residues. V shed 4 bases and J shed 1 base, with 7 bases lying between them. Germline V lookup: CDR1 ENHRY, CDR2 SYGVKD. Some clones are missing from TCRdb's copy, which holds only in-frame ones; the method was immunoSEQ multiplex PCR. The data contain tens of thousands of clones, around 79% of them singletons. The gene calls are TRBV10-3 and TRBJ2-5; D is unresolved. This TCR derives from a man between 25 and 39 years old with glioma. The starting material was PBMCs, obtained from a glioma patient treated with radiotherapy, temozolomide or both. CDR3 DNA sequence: TGTGCCATCAGTGGCCTGGCCCAAGAGACCCAGTACTTC. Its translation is CAISGLAQETQYF.